This paragraph reports one T cell receptor (beta chain). Its specificity is not known. The PCR made use of 60 Vbeta and 13 Jbeta primers. Profiled with immunoSEQ multiplex PCR; TCRdb holds only in-frame clones, not every one. The repertoire includes around 110,000 clones, around 10% of them detected once, and 3% sits in the top ten. This entry is derived from a study of cytomegalovirus exposure and HLA in healthy donors. Turning to the study itself: The study placed around 80% of its approximately 380 genotyped donors in the Caucasian-associated ancestry cluster.

The CDR3 runs 19 residues. Looked up from germline, CDR1 is WNHNN and CDR2 is SYGVQD (reference sequence). V gave up 3 bases and J gave up 1 base; unmatched junction bases: 10. Overall study results and limits: In a later analysis, DRB1 alleles had the most associated TCRs; HLA-C alleles the fewest. Associated with cytomegalovirus, according to the listing, were fewer than 200 TCR beta chains. A cluster of highly shared sequence variants was likely a sequencing artifact.

Sequencing used PBMCs. The genes are TRBV10-1 and TRBJ2-1, with TRBD2 matching over 12 bases. This TCR derives from a man younger than 40 in good health and CMV-seronegative. CDR3 DNA: TGCGCCAGCAGTGATCTAGCGGGAGGGGTTAAAGGGTCCTACAATGAGCAGTTCTTC. Translated: CASSDLAGGVKGSYNEQFF.